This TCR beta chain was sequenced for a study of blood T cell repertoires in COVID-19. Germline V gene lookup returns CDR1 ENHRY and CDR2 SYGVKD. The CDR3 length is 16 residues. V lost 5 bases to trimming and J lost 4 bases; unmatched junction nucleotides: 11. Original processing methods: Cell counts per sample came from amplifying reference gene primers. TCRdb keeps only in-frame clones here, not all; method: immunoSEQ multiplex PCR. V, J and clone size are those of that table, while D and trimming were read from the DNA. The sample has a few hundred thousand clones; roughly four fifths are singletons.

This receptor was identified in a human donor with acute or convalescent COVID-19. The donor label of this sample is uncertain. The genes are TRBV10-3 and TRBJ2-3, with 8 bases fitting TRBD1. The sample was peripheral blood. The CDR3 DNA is TGTGCCATCAGTTCGACGACAGGGGCTGCCTCAGATACGCAGTATTTT. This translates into CAISSTTGAASDTQYF.